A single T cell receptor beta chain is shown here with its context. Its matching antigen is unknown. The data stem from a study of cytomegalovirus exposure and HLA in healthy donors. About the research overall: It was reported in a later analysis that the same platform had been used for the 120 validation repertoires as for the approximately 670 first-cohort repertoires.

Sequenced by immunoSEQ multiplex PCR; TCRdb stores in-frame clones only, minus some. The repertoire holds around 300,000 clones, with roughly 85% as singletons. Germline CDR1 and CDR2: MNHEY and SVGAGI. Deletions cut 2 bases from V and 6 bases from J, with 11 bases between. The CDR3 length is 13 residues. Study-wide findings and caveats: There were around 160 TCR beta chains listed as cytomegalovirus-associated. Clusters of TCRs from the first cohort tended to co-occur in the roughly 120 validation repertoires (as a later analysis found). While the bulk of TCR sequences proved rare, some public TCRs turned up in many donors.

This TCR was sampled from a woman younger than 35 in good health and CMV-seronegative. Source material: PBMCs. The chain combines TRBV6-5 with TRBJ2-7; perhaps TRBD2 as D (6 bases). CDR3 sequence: CASSYGQEGEQYF. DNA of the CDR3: TGTGCCAGCAGTTACGGTCAGGAGGGCGAGCAGTACTTC.